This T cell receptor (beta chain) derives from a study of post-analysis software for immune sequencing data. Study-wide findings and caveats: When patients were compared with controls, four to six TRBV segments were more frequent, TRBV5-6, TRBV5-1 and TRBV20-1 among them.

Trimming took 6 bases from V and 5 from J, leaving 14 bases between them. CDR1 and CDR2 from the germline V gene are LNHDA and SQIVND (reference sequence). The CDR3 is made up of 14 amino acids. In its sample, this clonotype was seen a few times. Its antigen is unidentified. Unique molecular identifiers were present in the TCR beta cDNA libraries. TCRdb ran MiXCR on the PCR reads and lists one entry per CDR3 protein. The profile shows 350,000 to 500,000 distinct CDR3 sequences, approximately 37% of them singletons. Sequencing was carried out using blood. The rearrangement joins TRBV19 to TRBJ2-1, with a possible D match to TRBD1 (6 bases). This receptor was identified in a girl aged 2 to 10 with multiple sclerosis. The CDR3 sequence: CASRRRTENNEQFF. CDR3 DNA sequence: TGTGCCAGTAGGAGACGGACAGAGAACAATGAGCAGTTCTTC.